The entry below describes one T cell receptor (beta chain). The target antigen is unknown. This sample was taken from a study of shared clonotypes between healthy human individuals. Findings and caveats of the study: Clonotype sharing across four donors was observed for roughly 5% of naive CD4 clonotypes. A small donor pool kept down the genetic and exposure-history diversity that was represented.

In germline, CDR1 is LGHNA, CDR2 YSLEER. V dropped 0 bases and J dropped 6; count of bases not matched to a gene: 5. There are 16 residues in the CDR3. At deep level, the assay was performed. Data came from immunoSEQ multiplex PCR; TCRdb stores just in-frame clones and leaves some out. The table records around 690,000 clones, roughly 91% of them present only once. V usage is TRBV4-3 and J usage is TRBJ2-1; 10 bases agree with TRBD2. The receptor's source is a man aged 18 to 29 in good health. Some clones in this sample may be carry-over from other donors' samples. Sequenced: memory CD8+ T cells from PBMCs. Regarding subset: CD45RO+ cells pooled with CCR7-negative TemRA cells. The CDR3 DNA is TGCGCCAGCAGCCAAGATAGAGCGGGAGGGTTCAATGAGCAGTTCTTC. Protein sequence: CASSQDRAGGFNEQFF.